The T cell receptor beta chain described here comes from a study of T cells after yellow fever vaccination. Study in general: Fractions with few cells were prepared using SMART-Seq v4 Ultra Low Input.

Comment on this clonotype: Its antigen remains unknown.

In making TCR cDNA, 5'RACE template switching added a universal primer site and UMIs to it. TCRdb re-called the 5' RACE reads through MiXCR, storing one row per CDR3 protein. The sample records 340,000 or so distinct CDR3 sequences, around 13% being singletons. Study-wide results and limits: Most primary-vaccination clones reappeared after the booster (approximately 97% CD4, around 88% CD8).

V was shortened by 5 bases and J by 7 bases, with 14 bases between the two germline ends. The CDR3 is 14 residues long. CDR1 and CDR2 from the germline V gene are SGHTA and FQGNSA. The source was CD4+ T cells sorted from PBMCs, collected 15 days after the yellow fever booster vaccination. The gene calls are TRBV7-2 and TRBJ2-2; D call uncertain. The receptor was isolated from a man aged 18 to 35 who received the YFV17D yellow fever vaccine. CDR3 in amino acids: CASSDIHVGGELFF. CDR3 DNA sequence: TGTGCCAGCAGCGATATACATGTAGGCGGGGAGCTGTTTTTT.